These T cell receptor beta chains were read from a single sample in a study of cytomegalovirus exposure and HLA in healthy donors. TCRdb's copy holds only in-frame clones and misses some; the assay was immunoSEQ multiplex PCR. Seen here are around 33,000 clones, roughly 90% observed once, and the top ten hold roughly 2.5%. Sequences were obtained from PBMCs. All receptors derive from a woman younger than 35 in good health and CMV-seronegative. Both conserved end residues are part of each CDR3. A D gene is named only where the DNA matches it firmly. Clone size appears in some rows only: once, few, many, or a class for an expanded clone.

clone size	D gene	V gene	J gene	CDR3 DNA	CDR3 protein
.	.	TRBV5-6	TRBJ2-7	TGTGCCAGCAGCACCGGGGTCTACTACGAGCAGTACTTC	CASSTGVYYEQYF
.	TRBD2	TRBV7-3	TRBJ2-2	TGTGCCAGCAGCTTATCGGGGGCGAAGGGACTAGCGGGAAACACCGGGGAGCTGTTTTTT	CASSLSGAKGLAGNTGELFF
.	.	TRBV7-3	TRBJ2-6	TGTGCCAGCAGCTTGAGCTCTGGGGCCAACGTCCTGACTTTC	CASSLSSGANVLTF
few	TRBD2	TRBV5-4	TRBJ2-4	TGTGCCAGCAGTCCGGGACTAGCGGGAGGACGTGCCAAAAACATTCAGTACTTC	CASSPGLAGGRAKNIQYF
once	.	TRBV7-9	TRBJ1-1	TGTTCCAGCAGCTTAGGTCTGAGAATGGTGAACACTGAAGCTTTCTTT	CSSSLGLRMVNTEAFF
.	TRBD2	TRBV10-3	TRBJ2-7	TGTGCCATCAGGGGGACTAGCGGGAATGAAGCTGACGAGCAGTACTTC	CAIRGTSGNEADEQYF
.	TRBD2	TRBV19	TRBJ2-1	TGTGCCAGTAGTTCCCATCTGGGGGACTACTACAATGAGCAGTTCTTC	CASSSHLGDYYNEQFF
.	TRBD2	TRBV7-3	TRBJ2-1	TGTGCCAGCAGCTTACTAGCGGGAGGGCCCAATGAGCAGTTCTTC	CASSLLAGGPNEQFF
.	.	TRBV2	TRBJ2-1	TGTGCCAGCAGACTTAGCTCCTACAATGAGCAGTTCTTC	CASRLSSYNEQFF
.	.	TRBV27	TRBJ2-1	TGTGCCAGCAGTTCCTCTTTGGCCTTGGACAATGAGCAGTTCTTC	CASSSSLALDNEQFF
once	.	TRBV4-1	TRBJ2-7	TGCGCCAGCAGCCAAAGGGAGCGCACCTACGAGCAGTACTTC	CASSQRERTYEQYF
few	.	TRBV4-3	TRBJ1-3	TGCGCCAGCAGCCAAGCCTATTTAAGGGGGTCCGGAAACACCATATATTTT	CASSQAYLRGSGNTIYF
few	TRBD1	TRBV5-1	TRBJ1-1	TGCGCCAGCAGCTCCACCCAGACAGGGGGCTTAGCTTTCTTT	CASSSTQTGGLAFF
.	.	TRBV30	TRBJ1-1	TGTGCCTGGAGTCCGTCAGGGATGAACACTGAAGCTTTCTTT	CAWSPSGMNTEAFF
.	TRBD2	TRBV7-9	TRBJ2-3	TGTTCCAGCAGCTCCCTTGAACTAGCGTACCACACAGATACGCAGTATTTT	CSSSSLELAYHTDTQYF
once	TRBD1	TRBV18	TRBJ2-7	TGTGCCAGCTCGCCTACAGGACAGGGCTACGAGCAGTACTTC	CASSPTGQGYEQYF
.	.	TRBV7-9	TRBJ2-7	TGTGCCAGCAGCTTAGGGGCGGCAGCGGCCCGGTCCGAGCAGTACTTC	CASSLGAAAARSEQYF
.	.	TRBV5-1	TRBJ1-4	TGCGCCAGCAGCCCGGAAAACAGAGTAACTAATGAAAAACTGTTTTTT	CASSPENRVTNEKLFF
.	.	TRBV19	TRBJ2-7	TGTGCCAGTAGTATGGTTTTTGGACACTTTAGCCTCTACGAGCAGTACTTC	CASSMVFGHFSLYEQYF
.	TRBD1	TRBV28	TRBJ1-2	TGTGCCAGCAGTCTGCGGACAGGCCGGGGGGGCTACACCTTC	CASSLRTGRGGYTF
.	.	TRBV7-6	TRBJ2-7	TGTGCCAGCAGCTCTGGAGGGGGGACAGGGCGGGGGGTGTACGAGCAGTACTTC	CASSSGGGTGRGVYEQYF
.	.	TRBV4-1	TRBJ2-7	TGCGCCAGCAGCCAAGGGGGGGGGCTATACGAGCAGTACTTC	CASSQGGGLYEQYF
.	TRBD1	TRBV7-9	TRBJ1-3	TGTGCAGGGACAGGGGACTCTGGAAACACCATATATTTT	CAGTGDSGNTIYF
.	TRBD2	TRBV5-4	TRBJ2-7	TGTGCCAGCAGCTTGTGGGGGAGGGACGAGCAGTACTTC	CASSLWGRDEQYF
.	TRBD2	TRBV5-1	TRBJ2-5	TGCGCCAGCAGCCTAACACTAGCGGGAATGCCTTCAGGGCAAGAGACCCAGTACTTC	CASSLTLAGMPSGQETQYF
few	.	TRBV28	TRBJ1-1	TGTGCCAGCAGTTTAAGGGCAGGGCGGAACACTGAAGCTTTCTTT	CASSLRAGRNTEAFF
.	TRBD1	TRBV30	TRBJ1-4	TGTGCCTGGAGTCAAACGGACAGGGTGTTTGAAAAACTGTTTTTT	CAWSQTDRVFEKLFF
.	TRBD1	TRBV5-1	TRBJ1-1	TGCGCCAGCAGCCCCAGGACAGGGGGTAGTACTGAAGCTTTCTTT	CASSPRTGGSTEAFF
.	.	TRBV28	TRBJ1-5	TGTGCCAGCAGTTTTACAATCGTGGGCAATCAGCCCCAGCATTTT	CASSFTIVGNQPQHF
.	.	TRBV14	TRBJ2-3	TGTGCCAGCAGCCGGCCGCTCTCGAGCACAGATACGCAGTATTTT	CASSRPLSSTDTQYF
.	.	TRBV19	TRBJ2-2	TGTGCCAGTAGGGGGGGGACAGGTTACACCGGGGAGCTGTTTTTT	CASRGGTGYTGELFF
few	.	TRBV30	TRBJ1-5	TGTGCCTGGAGTGGACAGGGCAATCAGCCCCAGCATTTT	CAWSGQGNQPQHF
few	TRBD2	TRBV30	TRBJ2-1	TGTGCCTGGATCAACCTACTAGCGGGAGTCTGGTTCTTC	CAWINLLAGVWFF
.	.	TRBV6-1	TRBJ1-3	TGTGCCAGCAGTGAAGAAGCAGGGTCTGGAAACACCATATATTTT	CASSEEAGSGNTIYF
.	TRBD1	TRBV5-1	TRBJ2-6	TGCGCCAGCAGCTGGACAGGGGGAGGTGGGGCCAACGTCCTGACTTTC	CASSWTGGGGANVLTF
.	TRBD2	TRBV15	TRBJ2-5	TGTGCCACCAGCAGAGTAACTTCGACGGGGGGGACCCAGTACTTC	CATSRVTSTGGTQYF
.	TRBD1	TRBV5-1	TRBJ2-3	TGCGCCAGCAGCTTGGGCGGGACAGGGTCACCAGATACGCAGTATTTT	CASSLGGTGSPDTQYF
once	TRBD1	TRBV6-5	TRBJ1-1	TGTGCCAGCAGTTACGGAAGGGGGCGAGGGGAAGCTTTCTTT	CASSYGRGRGEAFF
once	TRBD1	TRBV7-2	TRBJ2-7	TGTGCCAGCAGCTTAGGACAGGGATGGGCCTACGAGCAGTACTTC	CASSLGQGWAYEQYF
.	.	TRBV27	TRBJ2-7	TGTGCCAGCAGTGAAGGGGACGAGCAGTACTTC	CASSEGDEQYF
.	TRBD2	TRBV6-1	TRBJ2-1	TGTGCCAGCAGTGAACGGCGAGGAACTAGCGGGAACTACAATGAGCAGTTCTTC	CASSERRGTSGNYNEQFF
.	.	TRBV27	TRBJ1-1	TGTGCCAGCAGTTTAACGTCACGGTTGAACACTGAAGCTTTCTTT	CASSLTSRLNTEAFF